A selection of T cell receptor beta chains follows, all from one sample in a study of sequential checkpoint blockade in melanoma. The data were produced by immunoSEQ multiplex PCR, yet TCRdb's version contains in-frame clones alone and is incomplete. The sample has about 18,000 clones, about 70% seen once. Sequences were derived from CD8+ T cells sorted from blood (inferred from file names), sampled from a patient given nivolumab and ipilimumab in sequence. All receptors derive from a human donor with melanoma. The CDR3 runs from the conserved cysteine through the conserved F or W. A D gene is named only where the DNA matches it firmly. Not all rows give a size; the values are once, few, many and, for expanded clones, a class.

D gene | clone size | J gene | V gene | CDR3 DNA | CDR3 protein
TRBD2 | . | TRBJ2-3 | TRBV6-1 | TGTGCCAGCAGTGCCCTAGCGGGGGACCCAGATACGCAGTATTTT | CASSALAGDPDTQYF
. | . | TRBJ2-7 | TRBV6-5 | TGTGCCAGCAGTTACTTGGCAGGGTCCCACGAGCAGTACTTC | CASSYLAGSHEQYF
TRBD2 | . | TRBJ2-1 | TRBV18 | TGTGCCAGCTCACCACCGGAGAGCGGGGGGCTCTACAATGAGCAGTTCTTC | CASSPPESGGLYNEQFF
. | few | TRBJ2-7 | TRBV9 | TGTGCCAGCAGCCCCTATAATGGCGAGCAGTACTTC | CASSPYNGEQYF
. | . | TRBJ2-1 | TRBV4-1 | TGCGCCAGCAGCCAACAAGTTGGAGGGGGCTCCTACAATGAGCAGTTCTTC | CASSQQVGGGSYNEQFF
. | . | TRBJ2-6 | TRBV7-9 | TGTGCCAGCAGCACTGGATGGGGCCCGTCTGGGGCCAACGTCCTGACTTTC | CASSTGWGPSGANVLTF
. | . | TRBJ1-1 | TRBV2 | TGTGCCAGCAGCGTTGACATCGCGAACACTGAAGCTTTCTTT | CASSVDIANTEAFF
. | . | TRBJ1-2 | TRBV6-1 | TGTGCCAGCAGTAATCTAGGGGGGGCTTTTGGCTACACCTTC | CASSNLGGAFGYTF
. | few | TRBJ2-2 | TRBV7-9 | TGTGCCAACGAGGCGGGGACCGGGGAGCTGTTTTTT | CANEAGTGELFF
. | once | TRBJ2-7 | TRBV27 | TGTGCCAGCAGTTTATTCGATGAGGACGAGCAGTACTTC | CASSLFDEDEQYF
TRBD1 | . | TRBJ2-1 | TRBV2 | TGTGCCAGCAAAGGGACAGAACAGTTCTTC | CASKGTEQFF
TRBD1 | . | TRBJ2-5 | TRBV9 | TGTGCCAGCAGCCGAGGGACAGGGGAGGTAGAGACCCAGTACTTC | CASSRGTGEVETQYF
. | once | TRBJ2-7 | TRBV4-1 | TGTGCCAGCAGCCAAGAGGAGGGAACCCCCTCCTACGAGCAGTACTTC | CASSQEEGTPSYEQYF
. | . | TRBJ2-1 | TRBV28 | TGTGCCAGCAGTCGCAATGAGCAGTTCTTC | CASSRNEQFF
TRBD2 | . | TRBJ2-3 | TRBV4-1 | TGCGCCAGCAGCCAAGTCGCGACTAGCGGGGGAAGCACAGATACGCAGTATTTT | CASSQVATSGGSTDTQYF
TRBD2 | . | TRBJ2-7 | TRBV27 | TGTGCCAGCAGCAAAAGAGGACTAGCGGGAGTGGGCGAGCAGTACTTC | CASSKRGLAGVGEQYF
. | . | TRBJ2-7 | TRBV19 | TGTGCCAGTAGTATAGTTAGCGGAACCTACGAGCAGTACTTC | CASSIVSGTYEQYF
TRBD2 | . | TRBJ2-1 | TRBV6-4 | TGTGCCAGCAGTGACTCTGAGCGGGGGGCTACCAATGAGCAGTTCTTC | CASSDSERGATNEQFF
TRBD1 | . | TRBJ2-1 | TRBV7-6 | TGTGCCAGCAGCTTAACTCCGGGACAGGGTACGGTCAATGAGCAGTTCTTC | CASSLTPGQGTVNEQFF
. | once | TRBJ2-7 | TRBV27 | TGTGCCAGCAGCATAACAGGGTGGGGTTCCTACGAGCAGTACTTC | CASSITGWGSYEQYF
TRBD2 | . | TRBJ2-7 | TRBV27 | TGTGCCAGCAGTGTACTAGCGGGAGGGCCTTACGAGCAGTACTTC | CASSVLAGGPYEQYF
TRBD2 | . | TRBJ2-1 | TRBV28 | TGTGCCAGCAGTTCCCAGAGCGGGAGGATTGATGAGCAGTTCTTC | CASSSQSGRIDEQFF
. | . | TRBJ1-1 | TRBV6-5 | TGTGCCAGCAGTTACGCTGCGTTCGCTGAAGCTTTCTTT | CASSYAAFAEAFF
TRBD1 | . | TRBJ2-7 | TRBV4-1 | TGCGCCAGCAGCCAAGAGGGACAGGGGGCGGTCGAGCAGTACTTC | CASSQEGQGAVEQYF
TRBD1 | once | TRBJ1-5 | TRBV18 | TGTGCCAGCTCACCAGGGACAGCGAATCAGCCCCAGCATTTT | CASSPGTANQPQHF
TRBD2 | once | TRBJ2-5 | TRBV4-1 | TGCGCCAGCAGCCAATCCAAGCGGGGGGGCGGTGAGACCCAGTACTTC | CASSQSKRGGGETQYF
. | . | TRBJ2-2 | TRBV9 | TGTGCCAGCAGCGCGATAGGGGGGAACACCGGGGAGCTGTTTTTT | CASSAIGGNTGELFF
TRBD2 | . | TRBJ2-7 | TRBV10-2 | TGCGCCAGCAGGGGGGGGATCTCCTACGAGCAGTACTTC | CASRGGISYEQYF
. | . | TRBJ2-7 | TRBV10-3 | TGTGCCATCTGGGAGGGGGGGGCCTACGAGCAGTACTTC | CAIWEGGAYEQYF
TRBD1 | . | TRBJ1-6 | TRBV30 | TGTGCCTGGAGTGAAGGGACAGGGAATTCACCCCTCCACTTT | CAWSEGTGNSPLHF
. | . | TRBJ1-1 | TRBV7-9 | TGTGCCAGCAGCTTAGACAGGGAGATGAACACTGAAGCTTTCTTT | CASSLDREMNTEAFF
TRBD1 | medium-sized | TRBJ2-2 | TRBV16 | TGTGCCAGCAGCCAATCCGGGACAGCCGGGGAGCTGTTTTTT | CASSQSGTAGELFF
. | few | TRBJ1-2 | TRBV5-3 | TGTGCCAGCAGCTTTGTCGGTGGCTACACCTTC | CASSFVGGYTF
TRBD2 | few | TRBJ2-3 | TRBV5-6 | TGTGCCAGCAGCTTGGGACTAGCGGGAGATTTT | CASSLGLAGDF
TRBD1 | few | TRBJ1-1 | TRBV5-3 | TGTGCCAGCAGCATTCAGGGGGCTGAAGCTTTCTTT | CASSIQGAEAFF
. | . | TRBJ2-1 | TRBV6-1 | TGTGCCAGCAGTTCAAGACCCCGGGACAATGAGCAGTTCTTC | CASSSRPRDNEQFF
TRBD2 | . | TRBJ2-7 | TRBV5-4 | TGTGCCAGCAGCTTGGGGGGGGGAAACTACGAGCAGTACTTC | CASSLGGGNYEQYF
. | . | TRBJ2-1 | TRBV19 | TGTGCCAGTGCTAAACAGGGAAACCTTTACAATGAGCAGTTCTTC | CASAKQGNLYNEQFF
TRBD2 | . | TRBJ2-1 | TRBV7-9 | TGTGCCAGCCTTAGCGGGGGGGATAGCGGCTCCTACAATGAGCAGTTCTTC | CASLSGGDSGSYNEQFF
TRBD1 | . | TRBJ2-2 | TRBV29-1 | TGCAGCGTAAACAGGGGAAGCACCGGGGAGCTGTTTTTT | CSVNRGSTGELFF
. | . | TRBJ2-7 | TRBV7-9 | TGTGCCAGCACCTCTATTAACGGCCAGGGGGAGCAGTACTTC | CASTSINGQGEQYF
. | . | TRBJ1-5 | TRBV15 | TGTGCCACCAGCAGAGAAGGACACCTCTATCAGCCCCAGCATTTT | CATSREGHLYQPQHF
. | . | TRBJ2-1 | TRBV29-1 | TGCAGCGTGGAGCCGGGATTGGGCAATGAGCAGTTCTTC | CSVEPGLGNEQFF
. | . | TRBJ1-5 | TRBV27 | TGTGCCAGCCCCTATAGCAATCAGCCCCAGCATTTT | CASPYSNQPQHF
. | . | TRBJ1-2 | TRBV19 | TGTGCCAGTAGTATTGGACAGAAGAACTATGGCTACACCTTC | CASSIGQKNYGYTF
. | once | TRBJ2-7 | TRBV7-9 | TGTGCCAGCAGCTTAGGGACCAGGGGAGACGAGCAGTACTTC | CASSLGTRGDEQYF
TRBD2 | once | TRBJ2-3 | TRBV4-1 | TGCGCCAGCAGCCAATCGGGACTAGCGGGAGGGCGCACAGATACGCAGTATTTT | CASSQSGLAGGRTDTQYF
. | once | TRBJ2-5 | TRBV27 | TGTGCCAGCAGTTTTGTGGCAGGGGGGTGGGAGCAGTACTTC | CASSFVAGGWEQYF
TRBD1 | . | TRBJ2-1 | TRBV6-4 | TGTGCCGTATCAAAAGGACAGGGGGGGGACAATGAGCAGTTCTTC | CAVSKGQGGDNEQFF
TRBD1 | . | TRBJ1-2 | TRBV9 | TGTGCCAGCAGCGTAGGACAGGGTGGGGGCTACACCTTC | CASSVGQGGGYTF
. | . | TRBJ2-2 | TRBV19 | TGTGCCAGTACCGAGATGTCCAAGATAACCGGGGAGCTGTTTTTT | CASTEMSKITGELFF
TRBD1 | . | TRBJ1-2 | TRBV27 | TGTGCCAGCAGAACTGACAGGGGGCGAGGCTATGGCTACACCTTC | CASRTDRGRGYGYTF